This note documents a single T cell receptor (beta chain) sequence. Its matching antigen is unknown. Here immunoSEQ multiplex PCR was the method, and the copy in TCRdb shows in-frame clones only, minus some. The sample records about 83,000 clones, about 88% being singletons. The data are from a study of OX40 agonist ivuxolimab in advanced cancers. Germline-derived CDR1 and CDR2 are KGHSH and LQKENI. Trimming shortened V by 5 bases and J by 3 bases, and 13 bases separated the two germline ends. The CDR3 extends over 14 amino acids. Study-wide points: At 0.1 to 3.0 mg/kg, clonal expansion of CD4+ and CD8+ blood T cells had occurred by week 6. On average, CD8+ T cells showed a greater number of expanded clones than CD4+.

The material sequenced was CD4+ or CD8+ T cells sorted from blood, taken in a trial of the OX40 agonist ivuxolimab. The chain is built from TRBV18 and TRBJ2-5; D gene ambiguous. The TCR comes from an adult with an advanced solid tumor such as melanoma, head and neck, liver or kidney cancer. The CDR3 protein is CASSGRHDEETQYF. CDR3 nucleotide sequence: TGTGCCAGCTCAGGCAGGCATGACGAAGAGACCCAGTACTTC. Supplemented by reference TRBV18 and TRBJ2-5, the full variable domain reads NAGVMQNPRHLVRRRGQEARLRCSPMKGHSHVYWYRQLPEEGLKFMVYLQKENIIDESGMPKERFSAEFPKEGPSILRIQQVVRGDSAAYFCASSGRHDEETQYFGPGTRLLVL.